This is a list of T cell receptor beta chains from one sample in a study of shared clonotypes between healthy human individuals. Profiled with immunoSEQ multiplex PCR; TCRdb holds only in-frame clones, not every one. The table records about 2.3 million clones, 92% of them present only once. Sequences were obtained from naive CD4+ T cells from PBMCs. The receptors originated from a man aged 18 to 30 in good health. Some clones in this sample may be carry-over from other donors' samples. CDR3s include the opening cysteine and the closing phenylalanine or tryptophan. Each record gives: clone size, J gene, D gene, V gene, CDR3 DNA, CDR3 protein. A D gene is named only where the DNA matches it firmly. Size is omitted from some rows. Given values are once, few, many or a class for expanded clones.

clone_size: .
j_call: TRBJ1-1
d_call: TRBD1
v_call: TRBV5-5
cdr3_nt: TGTGCCAGCAGCCCCGGACAGGGAATCCCCATGAACACTGAAGCTTTCTTT
cdr3_aa: CASSPGQGIPMNTEAFF

clone_size: .
j_call: TRBJ1-1
d_call: .
v_call: TRBV7-3
cdr3_nt: TGTGCCAGCAGCCTGGCCCAGAGCACTGAAGCTTTCTTT
cdr3_aa: CASSLAQSTEAFF

clone_size: .
j_call: TRBJ2-5
d_call: TRBD2
v_call: TRBV29-1
cdr3_nt: TGCAGCGTTTCCGGACTAGCGGGTTGGACCAGGGAGACCCAGTACTTC
cdr3_aa: CSVSGLAGWTRETQYF

clone_size: .
j_call: TRBJ2-3
d_call: .
v_call: TRBV9
cdr3_nt: TGTGCCAGCAGCACGCGAGATACGCAGTATTTT
cdr3_aa: CASSTRDTQYF

clone_size: .
j_call: TRBJ1-5
d_call: .
v_call: TRBV7-9
cdr3_nt: TGTGCCAGCAGCATGGTGGGGTTCCCTCAGCCCCAGCATTTT
cdr3_aa: CASSMVGFPQPQHF

clone_size: .
j_call: TRBJ2-7
d_call: TRBD2
v_call: TRBV7-8
cdr3_nt: TGTGCCAGCAGCCTCAGAATAGCGGGAGGTCTCTACGAGCAGTACTTC
cdr3_aa: CASSLRIAGGLYEQYF

clone_size: .
j_call: TRBJ2-2
d_call: .
v_call: TRBV6-6
cdr3_nt: TGTGCCAGCAGTTACGGGGAGACTAGGGTTGAGCTGTTTTTT
cdr3_aa: CASSYGETRVELFF

clone_size: .
j_call: TRBJ1-2
d_call: .
v_call: TRBV5-4
cdr3_nt: TGTGCCAGCAGCCTCACCGGGGGCTACTATGGCTACACCTTC
cdr3_aa: CASSLTGGYYGYTF

clone_size: .
j_call: TRBJ2-3
d_call: TRBD2
v_call: TRBV29-1
cdr3_nt: TGCAGCGAAAGGGAGGGAAGGACAGATACGCAGTATTTT
cdr3_aa: CSEREGRTDTQYF

clone_size: .
j_call: TRBJ1-5
d_call: .
v_call: TRBV7-6
cdr3_nt: TGTGCCAGCAGCCCTGCGGGGTTCCGTCAGCCCCAGCATTTT
cdr3_aa: CASSPAGFRQPQHF

clone_size: few
j_call: TRBJ2-7
d_call: .
v_call: TRBV18
cdr3_nt: TGTGCCAGCTCACCACTCCCAGAGAGCTCCTACGAGCAGTACTTC
cdr3_aa: CASSPLPESSYEQYF

clone_size: .
j_call: TRBJ2-7
d_call: TRBD2
v_call: TRBV15
cdr3_nt: TGTGCCACCAGGGGGGGACTAGCGAGCTCCTACGAGCAGTACTTC
cdr3_aa: CATRGGLASSYEQYF

clone_size: .
j_call: TRBJ1-5
d_call: TRBD1
v_call: TRBV29-1
cdr3_nt: TGCAGCGTTCGAGGGGGCGTAAATCAGCCCCAGCATTTT
cdr3_aa: CSVRGGVNQPQHF

clone_size: .
j_call: TRBJ2-7
d_call: .
v_call: TRBV28
cdr3_nt: TGTGCCAGCAGCCCTTTTGAGCAGTACTTC
cdr3_aa: CASSPFEQYF

clone_size: once
j_call: TRBJ2-7
d_call: .
v_call: TRBV30
cdr3_nt: TGTGCCTGGAGCGCGGGACAGCTCTACGAGCAGTACTTC
cdr3_aa: CAWSAGQLYEQYF

clone_size: .
j_call: TRBJ1-5
d_call: .
v_call: TRBV6-1
cdr3_nt: TGTGCCAGCAGCACAGGGATCTATCCCAATCAGCCCCAGCATTTT
cdr3_aa: CASSTGIYPNQPQHF

clone_size: .
j_call: TRBJ1-2
d_call: .
v_call: TRBV10-3
cdr3_nt: TGTGCCATCAGGCCCCGCGAGATGAATAATGGCTACACCTTC
cdr3_aa: CAIRPREMNNGYTF

clone_size: once
j_call: TRBJ1-1
d_call: .
v_call: TRBV11-1
cdr3_nt: TGTGCCAGCAGCTTAAGGGGGAACACTGAAGCTTTCTTT
cdr3_aa: CASSLRGNTEAFF

clone_size: once
j_call: TRBJ2-2
d_call: .
v_call: TRBV5-1
cdr3_nt: TGCGCCAGCAGCTCACGGGACACCCAGAACACCGGGGAGCTGTTTTTT
cdr3_aa: CASSSRDTQNTGELFF

clone_size: .
j_call: TRBJ2-7
d_call: .
v_call: TRBV5-1
cdr3_nt: TGCGCCAGCAGCTTGGATCCCCTCTACGAGCAGTACTTC
cdr3_aa: CASSLDPLYEQYF

clone_size: .
j_call: TRBJ1-5
d_call: TRBD1
v_call: TRBV18
cdr3_nt: TGTGCCAGCTCGGGACAGGGGGCAAGTATTCAGCCCCAGCATTTT
cdr3_aa: CASSGQGASIQPQHF

clone_size: .
j_call: TRBJ2-1
d_call: TRBD2
v_call: TRBV7-8
cdr3_nt: TGTGCCAGCAGCTTGACTAGCGGGAGGTCCTACAATGAGCAGTTCTTC
cdr3_aa: CASSLTSGRSYNEQFF

clone_size: once
j_call: TRBJ1-1
d_call: .
v_call: TRBV5-3
cdr3_nt: TGTGCCAGAAGCTTAACCCCAGGGTGGACTGAAGCTTTCTTT
cdr3_aa: CARSLTPGWTEAFF

clone_size: .
j_call: TRBJ1-5
d_call: .
v_call: TRBV28
cdr3_nt: TGTGCCAGCAGCCTTGGCCGGACCGTCGGCAATCAGCCCCAGCATTTT
cdr3_aa: CASSLGRTVGNQPQHF

clone_size: .
j_call: TRBJ2-5
d_call: TRBD2
v_call: TRBV7-9
cdr3_nt: TGTGCCAGCAGCCCCCCGGGACTAACGAAAGAGACCCAGTACTTC
cdr3_aa: CASSPPGLTKETQYF

clone_size: .
j_call: TRBJ1-3
d_call: .
v_call: TRBV5-6
cdr3_nt: TGTGCCAGCAGCTTGGGTGGATCCGGGAACACCATATATTTT
cdr3_aa: CASSLGGSGNTIYF

clone_size: .
j_call: TRBJ1-1
d_call: TRBD1
v_call: TRBV6-1
cdr3_nt: TGTGCCAGCAGTGGGGACAGGACCACAAGGACTGAAGCTTTCTTT
cdr3_aa: CASSGDRTTRTEAFF

clone_size: .
j_call: TRBJ2-7
d_call: .
v_call: TRBV25-1
cdr3_nt: TGTGCCAGCAGTGAAAACACGGTGTCCTACGAGCAGTACTTC
cdr3_aa: CASSENTVSYEQYF

clone_size: .
j_call: TRBJ1-1
d_call: TRBD1
v_call: TRBV10-3
cdr3_nt: TGTGCCATCAGTGAGGGACAGGGCAGGAACACTGAAGCTTTCTTT
cdr3_aa: CAISEGQGRNTEAFF

clone_size: .
j_call: TRBJ2-5
d_call: .
v_call: TRBV10-3
cdr3_nt: TGTGCCATCAGTGAGTCAGGAGGGGGCCAGTGGGTCGAGACCCAGTACTTC
cdr3_aa: CAISESGGGQWVETQYF

clone_size: .
j_call: TRBJ2-4
d_call: .
v_call: TRBV30
cdr3_nt: TGTGCTTGGAGTGTCGGCCTTTTTGCCAAAAACATTCAGTACTTC
cdr3_aa: CAWSVGLFAKNIQYF

clone_size: .
j_call: TRBJ2-2
d_call: .
v_call: TRBV5-1
cdr3_nt: TGCGCCAGCAGCTTGGGGCTGGGCGGAGGCGGGGAGCTGTTTTTT
cdr3_aa: CASSLGLGGGGELFF

clone_size: few
j_call: TRBJ1-2
d_call: TRBD1
v_call: TRBV7-2
cdr3_nt: TGTGCCAGCAGCTTAGGGGGACAGTATGGCTACACCTTC
cdr3_aa: CASSLGGQYGYTF

clone_size: .
j_call: TRBJ1-2
d_call: TRBD1
v_call: TRBV10-3
cdr3_nt: TGTGCCATCAGTCAGGGGGCTAACTATGGCTACACCTTC
cdr3_aa: CAISQGANYGYTF

clone_size: .
j_call: TRBJ1-2
d_call: .
v_call: TRBV7-2
cdr3_nt: TGTGCCAGCAGCCACAGGGACGGGGGGGCCTTC
cdr3_aa: CASSHRDGGAF

clone_size: .
j_call: TRBJ2-1
d_call: TRBD2
v_call: TRBV5-4
cdr3_nt: TGTGCCAGCAGCTTAGGAACTAGCGGGAACTACAATGAGCAGTTCTTC
cdr3_aa: CASSLGTSGNYNEQFF

clone_size: .
j_call: TRBJ1-2
d_call: TRBD1
v_call: TRBV2
cdr3_nt: TGTGCCAGCAGTTACAGGGGGCGCGGTGGCTACACCTTC
cdr3_aa: CASSYRGRGGYTF